These T cell receptor beta chains were read from a single sample in a study of OX40 agonist ivuxolimab in advanced cancers. The repertoire was sequenced with immunoSEQ multiplex PCR; TCRdb's copy has only in-frame clones and lacks some. This table holds 66,000 or so clones, over 80% found once. Sequencing was performed on CD4+ or CD8+ T cells sorted from blood, taken in a trial of the OX40 agonist ivuxolimab. All receptors come from an adult with an advanced solid tumor such as melanoma, head and neck, liver or kidney cancer. CDR3s leave out the opening cysteine and the closing phenylalanine or tryptophan.

TRBV25-1	11	TRBJ1-3	ASTQGAGNTIY
TRBV6-5	12	TRBJ2-4	ASSPFVSRAIQY
TRBV7-9	12	TRBJ2-5	ASSSWDRVQTQY
TRBV15	13	TRBJ2-3	ATKTGDSHTDTQY
TRBV19	15	TRBJ1-2	ASSFLPVAAKEYGYT
TRBV30	11	TRBJ1-2	AWKGQLVYGYT
TRBV19	12	TRBJ2-1	ASSSGEGYNEQF
TRBV30	12	TRBJ2-2	AWSVWTGTGELF
TRBV4-2	13	TRBJ1-5	ASSQVPTDNQPQH
TRBV28	15	TRBJ1-3	ASSPFNLGAAGNTIY
TRBV4-3	12	TRBJ1-5	ASSQVGYGQPQH
TRBV6-5	13	TRBJ2-7	ASSPGTRGGDEQY
TRBV30	14	TRBJ1-5	AWSEPKFYSNQPQH
TRBV4-3	13	TRBJ2-3	ASSLTSGSTDTQY
TRBV6-1	13	TRBJ2-1	ASSESLGLKRAQF
TRBV4-1	15	TRBJ2-5	ASSPGPSGGERETQY
TRBV6-1	14	TRBJ2-1	ASSEGLAGGYNEQF
TRBV10-2	12	TRBJ2-6	ASSDGSGANVLT
TRBV9	13	TRBJ2-1	ASSVGWSSYNEQF
TRBV4-2	13	TRBJ2-1	ASSQSGTSGNEQF
TRBV28	12	TRBJ1-2	ASKLQTGLYGYT
TRBV30	10	TRBJ1-3	AWTPSGNTIY
TRBV6-6	12	TRBJ2-1	ANSPSDSYNEQF
TRBV28	11	TRBJ1-1	ASSLPGQQEAF
TRBV6-5	11	TRBJ2-1	ASSRLMDNEQF
TRBV28	13	TRBJ1-5	ASSLPHYSNQPQH
TRBV6-5	10	TRBJ2-2	ASRTNTGELF
TRBV9	12	TRBJ1-5	ASSRDHSNQPQH
TRBV6-5	14	TRBJ2-1	ASSYSTSGTSNEQF
TRBV28	15	TRBJ1-6	ASSPWSGTGFFSPLH
TRBV28	13	TRBJ2-1	ASSLLSAASNEQF
TRBV14	15	TRBJ2-3	ASSPGLAGWYTDTQY
TRBV5-1	14	TRBJ1-2	ASSLTQIPGDYGYT
TRBV6-5	11	TRBJ1-5	ASRLSSNQPQH
TRBV6-5	12	TRBJ1-5	ASSYSPASQPQH
TRBV7-2	10	TRBJ1-5	ASSLVGQPQH
TRBV11-3	13	TRBJ2-1	ASSPRGGFYNEQF
TRBV19	10	TRBJ2-4	ASIGQGNIQY
TRBV9	14	TRBJ2-1	ASSGRKESSYNEQF
TRBV27	12	TRBJ1-5	ASRPGQLHQPQH
TRBV4-1	18	TRBJ2-6	ASSQDKGTGIFSGANVLT
TRBV15	13	TRBJ2-2	ATSRDSFVTGELF
TRBV7-8	13	TRBJ1-3	ASSFAEGPGNTIY
TRBV30	13	TRBJ1-5	AWGGASHSNQPQH
TRBV28	10	TRBJ1-5	ASSFGGQPQH
TRBV30	14	TRBJ1-5	AWSVRGPLGNQPQH
TRBV19	12	TRBJ1-2	ASSALDAAYGYT
TRBV4-3	16	TRBJ2-3	ASSQEGIAGGPADTQY
TRBV5-3	13	TRBJ2-5	ARSFGRRYQETQY
TRBV6-5	10	TRBJ2-1	ASSRGVWEQF
TRBV9	13	TRBJ2-3	ASSVGGRGTDTQY
TRBV28	12	TRBJ2-2	ASSPLSGSGELF
TRBV5-3	12	TRBJ2-4	ARSRLIAKNIQY
TRBV27	11	TRBJ1-2	ASSLLGVYGYT
TRBV7-3	11	TRBJ2-7	ASSPGLLYEQY